Below are 18 T cell receptor beta chains sequenced from a single sample in a study of cytomegalovirus exposure and HLA in healthy donors (dated by TCRdb to 2016 to 2017). Libraries were prepared through the immunoSEQ multiplex PCR assay. TCRdb re-hosts the immuneACCESS table, in-frame sequences only. Its copies lack some clones; in the studies checked, an unresolved V gene accounts for under half of them, and the cause for the rest is not known. Recorded for this sample are some 310,000 clones; approximately 88% of them occurred a single time. The ten top clones hold 0.9% to 1% of the sample. The sample comprised PBMCs. Receptors originate from a man aged 25-45 years in good health and CMV-seronegative.

V usage is TRBV28 and J usage is TRBJ1-6; 9 nucleotides match TRBD1. The CDR3 has 15 residues. CDR1 MDHEN and CDR2 SYDVKM come from the germline V gene. J gave up 6 bases and V 7 bases, and 7 bases lay outside the gene matches. CDR3 bases: TGTGCCAGCACATCCTCGGGACAGGGTAATTCACCCCTCCACTTT. Its translation is CASTSSGQGNSPLHF.

This chain connects TRBV6-1 to TRBJ1-1; the D is unclear. The CDR3 covers 13 residues. Trimming removed 7 bases at V and 0 bases at J, with 9 bases between. Germline V gives CDR1 MNHNS, CDR2 SASEGT. CDR3 in amino acids: CASTETVNTEAFF. Written as DNA, the CDR3 is TGTGCCAGCACCGAAACTGTGAACACTGAAGCTTTCTTT.

The sample holds a few counts of this clone. V usage is TRBV5-5 and J usage is TRBJ2-5; 9 positions match TRBD1. CDR1 and CDR2 (germline): SGHKS, YYEKEE (reference sequence). The CDR3 extends over 17 amino acids. The junction had 10 bases not matched to a gene; V was cut back by 0 bases and J by 4 bases. CDR3 sequence reads: CASSLADRGISGETQYF. The CDR3 DNA follows: TGTGCCAGCAGCTTGGCGGACAGGGGAATTAGTGGAGAGACCCAGTACTTC.

The rearrangement joins TRBV29-1 to TRBJ2-3; D perhaps matches TRBD1 (5 bases). CDR1 is SQVTM and CDR2 is ANQGSEA in the germline V gene. This CDR3 has 15 residues. V was shortened by 5 bases and J by 2 bases, with 17 bases between the two germline ends. The chain's CDR3 is CSVLGAIGFTDTQYF. CDR3 DNA: TGCAGCGTTCTTGGGGCCATCGGGTTCACAGATACGCAGTATTTT.

This sequence joins TRBV6-5 and TRBJ2-2; TRBD1 is a possible D gene (5 bases). CDR1 and CDR2 (germline): MNHEY, SVGAGI. The CDR3 contains 16 residues. The ends were cut back, 0 bases at V and 0 bases at J, with 8 bases in the middle. The CDR3 region has the DNA TGTGCCAGCAGTTACTCGACAGCAGCGAACACCGGGGAGCTGTTTTTT. Protein product: CASSYSTAANTGELFF.

V gene TRBV4-3 combines with J gene TRBJ1-4; TRBD1 matches at 7 bases. The CDR3 is 16 amino acids. V dropped 0 bases and J dropped 0; count of bases not matched to a gene: 1. Germline assignment: CDR1 LGHNA and CDR2 YSLEER. The CDR3 coding sequence is TGCGCCAGCAGCCAAGATCAGGGGGCAACTAATGAAAAACTGTTTTTT. It specifies CASSQDQGATNEKLFF.

The chain uses TRBV7-8 and TRBJ2-7, with a tentative D call TRBD1 (6 bases). Per germline, CDR1 SGHVS and CDR2 FQNEAQ. The germline V and J ends were trimmed by 5 bases and 3 bases, with 14 bases remaining between them. This CDR3 spans 14 amino acids. CDR3 sequence (DNA): TGTGCCAGCAGCACTACAGGGTTGGGCTACGAGCAGTACTTC. It encodes CASSTTGLGYEQYF.

The chain is built from TRBV5-4 and TRBJ2-5, with a tentative D call TRBD2 (5 bases). Germline V gene sequence: CDR1 SGHNT, CDR2 YYREEE (reference sequence). Trimming pared 0 bases from V and 1 base from J, leaving 10 bases between. This CDR3 has 15 residues. The CDR3 sequence: CASSLGGKSQETQYF. The CDR3, as DNA: TGTGCCAGCAGCTTGGGAGGGAAGAGCCAAGAGACCCAGTACTTC.

This chain joins TRBV27 and TRBJ2-2; 8 nucleotides align to TRBD1. The germline V gene has CDR1 MNHEY and CDR2 SMNVEV (reference sequence). This CDR3 spans 17 amino acids. After removal of 2 bases from V and 3 bases from J, the junction contained 8 bases not matched to a gene. In DNA, the CDR3 is TGTGCCAGCAGTTTAGGCCCGGGACAGGCGTACACCGGGGAGCTGTTTTTT. Translating gives CASSLGPGQAYTGELFF.

V and J are TRBV7-9 and TRBJ1-1; a weak D match, TRBD1 (5 bases). V was trimmed by 5 bases and J by 4 bases, leaving 14 bases between them. In germline, CDR1 is SEHNR, CDR2 FQNEAQ (reference sequence). The CDR3 covers 14 residues. The CDR3 region is CASSQPDKTTEAFF. For the CDR3, the DNA is TGTGCCAGCAGCCAGCCGGACAAGACCACTGAAGCTTTCTTT.

In its sample, this clone was seen once. Here the CDR3 DNA reads TGTGCCAGCAGGATACAGGGCACGGCCGCAGATACGCAGTATTTT. It is translated as CASRIQGTAADTQYF. V gene TRBV21-1 combines with J gene TRBJ2-3; the table names TRBD1, a call not compared with the DNA. TRBV21-1 is a recognized pseudogene. The CDR3 spans 15 residues.

The rearrangement joins TRBV14 to TRBJ1-5, with D possibly TRBD1 on 5 matching bases. Per germline, CDR1 SGHDN and CDR2 FVKESK. The CDR3 extends over 14 amino acids. Trimming left V 4 bases short and J 3 bases short, with 10 bases between. In DNA, the CDR3 is TGTGCCAGCAGCCCGTCAGGGAACAATCAGCCCCAGCATTTT. Amino acid sequence: CASSPSGNNQPQHF.

The chain links TRBV11-2 to TRBJ1-1; D is undetermined. The CDR3 is 16 amino acids. Germline assignment: CDR1 SGHAT and CDR2 FQNNGV. Trimming removed 5 bases from V and 7 bases from J, with 23 bases in between. As DNA, the CDR3 is TGTGCCAGCAGCCAAAGCATTAATCCCCTCCGCGTTGAAGCTTTCTTT. Protein: CASSQSINPLRVEAFF.

Here the CDR3 reads CASGLGQPNTEAFF. CDR3 sequence (DNA): TGTGCTAGTGGACTGGGACAGCCGAACACTGAAGCTTTCTTT. This chain connects TRBV12-5 to TRBJ1-1; 7 nucleotides line up with TRBD1. This CDR3 region has 14 residues. With 6 bases clipped from V and 1 base from J, the junction kept 5 bases outside the gene matches. CDR1 and CDR2 (germline): LGHNT, FRNRAP. Looking up the rest from reference TRBV12-5 and TRBJ1-1 gives the full variable domain: DARVTQTPRHKVTEMGQEVTMRCQPILGHNTVFWYRQTMMQGLELLAYFRNRAPLDDSGMPKDRFSAEMPDATLATLKIQPSEPRDSAVYFCASGLGQPNTEAFFGQGTRLTVV.

The V call is TRBV11-1, the J call TRBJ2-3; 12 bases fit TRBD1. The length of the CDR3 is 18 residues. CDR1 and CDR2 (germline): SGHAT, FQDESV (reference sequence). V dropped 1 base and J dropped 4; count of bases not matched to a gene: 9. Here the CDR3 DNA reads TGTGCCAGCAGCTTAGACCCCGGGACAGGGGGCCCCCCAGATACGCAGTATTTT. This gives the protein CASSLDPGTGGPPDTQYF.

The rearrangement joins TRBV5-1 to TRBJ1-4; D is possibly TRBD1 (6 bases). Germline CDR1 is SGHRS and CDR2 is YFSETQ. CDR3 size: 14 residues. The ends were cut back, 1 base at V and 3 bases at J, with 7 bases in the middle. The CDR3 nucleotides are TGCGCCAGCAGCTTGACAGGGCCTAATGAAAAACTGTTTTTT. Translated, it gives CASSLTGPNEKLFF.

V usage is TRBV19 and J usage is TRBJ2-2; D remains ambiguous. V was trimmed by 5 bases and J by 10 bases, leaving 8 bases between them. The CDR3 extends over 11 amino acids. Germline values: CDR1 LNHDA, CDR2 SQIVND (reference sequence). CDR3 sequence reads: CASSYIAELFF. The CDR3 region has the DNA TGTGCCAGTAGTTATATAGCGGAGCTGTTTTTT.

J is TRBJ2-1 and V is TRBV19; 10 nucleotides match TRBD2. Germline V lookup: CDR1 LNHDA, CDR2 SQIVND (reference sequence). This CDR3 contains 17 residues. V shed 7 bases, J shed 0 bases, and the junction held 9 bases outside the gene matches. CDR3 residues: CASMDSGGISSYNEQFF. Written as DNA, the CDR3 is TGTGCCAGTATGGATAGCGGGGGGATCAGCTCCTACAATGAGCAGTTCTTC.